The 25 T cell receptor beta chains given below trace back to one sample, sequenced in a study of blood T cell repertoires in COVID-19 (dated by TCRdb to 2020 to 2022). Library generation was performed with the immunoSEQ multiplex PCR assay. Sourced from immuneACCESS, this table was stored by TCRdb with only in-frame sequences that have V and J called. A share of the clones is absent; for the studies checked, an unresolved V gene accounts for under half, and the remainder has no known explanation. This sample lists some 250,000 clones; approximately 83% were detected once. The ten largest account for just over 3% of the sample. Sequences were obtained from peripheral blood. All receptors derive from a woman in her twenties or thirties who had recovered from COVID-19.

V usage is TRBV18 and J usage is TRBJ1-5; D ambiguous. With 3 bases removed from V and 2 bases from J, the gap between germline ends came to 11 bases. The CDR3 sequence is 15 residues long. Germline values: CDR1 KGHSH, CDR2 LQKENI. The CDR3 DNA reads TGTGCCAGCTCACCGAAACTGGGCGGCAATCAGCCCCAGCATTTT. This encodes CASSPKLGGNQPQHF.

The genes are TRBV6-5 and TRBJ1-2, with 9 positions matching TRBD1. Germline V gene lookup returns CDR1 MNHEY and CDR2 SVGAGI. The CDR3 extends over 13 amino acids. V trimming: 11 bases; J trimming: 1 base; junction bases outside the gene matches: 5. CDR3 loop: CAGTGMGNYGYTF. The CDR3 nucleotides are TGTGCCGGGACAGGGATGGGTAACTATGGCTACACCTTC.

This chain uses TRBV7-2 with TRBJ1-4, with D uncertain. Germline CDR1 SGHTA, CDR2 FQGNSA. The CDR3 consists of 14 residues. V lost 5 bases and J lost 0, with 7 bases in between. The CDR3 DNA reads as TGTGCCAGCAGCCTCTTTGCAACTAATGAAAAACTGTTTTTT. It is translated as CASSLFATNEKLFF.

The V call is TRBV4-2, the J call TRBJ2-7, with 9 bases lining up with TRBD2. This CDR3 region has 16 residues. CDR1 is LGHNA and CDR2 is YNFKEQ in the germline V gene. Trimming cost V 2 bases and J 3 bases; bases outside gene matches: 8. The CDR3 coding sequence is TGTGCCAGCAGCCAACTGACGGGGCGGGGGGGCTACGAGCAGTACTTC. The encoded protein is CASSQLTGRGGYEQYF.

V usage is TRBV7-9 and J usage is TRBJ1-1, with D hard to call. V lost 7 bases to trimming and J lost 5 bases, with 11 bases between them. CDR3 length: 12 residues. CDR1 is SEHNR and CDR2 is FQNEAQ in the germline V gene (reference sequence). The CDR3 reads CASTERRTEAFF. The CDR3 DNA is TGTGCCAGCACCGAGAGGAGGACTGAAGCTTTCTTT.

The chain has TRBV3-1 (or the pseudogene TRBV3-2) and TRBJ1-2; no reliable D call. Germline CDR1 and CDR2: LGHDT and YNNKEL (reference sequence). Between the trimmed V and J ends, which lost 0 bases and 8 bases, there was a span of 16 bases. The length of the CDR3 is 15 residues. CDR3 protein: CASSQDLRKSAGYTF. CDR3 nucleotides: TGTGCCAGCAGCCAAGATTTGCGCAAAAGTGCCGGCTACACCTTC.

V usage is TRBV12-3 or TRBV12-4 and J usage is TRBJ1-1; possibly TRBD1 for D (6 bases). Trimming pared 3 bases from V and 11 bases from J, leaving 13 bases between. The CDR3 length is 12 residues. This CDR3 reads CASSLGGLGAFF. CDR3 nucleotides: TGTGCCAGCAGTTTGGGGGGGCTGGGGGCTTTCTTT.

This rearrangement joins TRBV5-4 to TRBJ2-2; 8 nucleotides align to TRBD1. Germline assignment: CDR1 SGHNT and CDR2 YYREEE (reference sequence). CDR3 size: 16 residues. The trim removed 4 bases at V and 4 bases at J, leaving 9 bases unmatched. The CDR3 loop is CASSPRSQGATGELFF. CDR3 nucleotide sequence: TGTGCCAGCAGCCCCCGGTCGCAGGGGGCCACCGGGGAGCTGTTTTTT. The variable domain in full, completed from reference TRBV5-4 and TRBJ2-2, reads ETGVTQSPTHLIKTRGQQVTLRCSSQSGHNTVSWYQQALGQGPQFIFQYYREEENGRGNFPPRFSGLQFPNYSSELNVNALELDDSALYLCASSPRSQGATGELFFGEGSRLTVL.

The table lists this clone with a count of one. V gene TRBV27 combines with J gene TRBJ2-7; D might be TRBD2 (5 bases). Germline V gene data show CDR1 as MNHEY and CDR2 as SMNVEV (reference sequence). V was pared by 6 bases and J by 5 bases, with 17 bases between. The CDR3 is made up of 14 amino acids. The chain's CDR3 is CASSPLVYPDEQYF. The CDR3 DNA sequence: TGTGCCAGCAGCCCACTAGTATACCCCGACGAGCAGTACTTC.

This chain's CDR3 is CASSQTTGTEQFF. The CDR3 DNA reads as TGTGCCAGCAGCCAAACGACAGGGACTGAGCAGTTCTTC. The chain has TRBV6-6 and TRBJ2-1, with 7 bases aligning to TRBD1. After removal of 6 bases from V and 9 bases from J, the junction contained 8 bases not matched to a gene. The CDR3 has 13 residues. Germline CDR1 and CDR2: MNHNY and SVGAGI (reference sequence).

The J gene is TRBJ1-2, the V gene TRBV2, with 9 bases that match TRBD1. Germline CDR1 and CDR2: SNHLY and FYNNEI. V lost 2 bases, J lost 3 bases, and 7 bases stayed unmatched. The CDR3 sequence is 16 residues long. The chain's CDR3 is CASSEWGGQGDYGYTF. CDR3 in DNA: TGTGCCAGCAGTGAATGGGGGGGACAGGGTGACTATGGCTACACCTTC.

This chain joins TRBV3-1 (or the pseudogene TRBV3-2) and TRBJ2-7; D is perhaps TRBD1 (6 bases). Germline CDR1 LGHDT, CDR2 YNNKEL (reference sequence). Trimming left V 0 bases short and J 4 bases short, with 22 bases between. This CDR3 spans 18 amino acids. In DNA form, the CDR3 reads TGTGCCAGCAGCCAAGATTGGTGGGGACATCGGGGTAGGTACGAGCAGTACTTC. Translating gives CASSQDWWGHRGRYEQYF.

In its sample, this clone was seen once. The chain is built from TRBV18 and TRBJ2-7; a weak D match, TRBD2 (5 bases). The CDR3 runs 16 residues. Trimming took 0 bases from V and 6 from J, leaving 18 bases between them. The V gene's germline CDR1 is KGHSH and CDR2 LQKENI. The CDR3 nucleotides are TGTGCCAGCTCACCACCCTCCGGGGAATCCCGTCGCGAGCAGTACTTC. Translating gives CASSPPSGESRREQYF.

The J gene is TRBJ1-6, the V gene TRBV3-1 (or the pseudogene TRBV3-2); tentative D call: TRBD1 (5 bases). V dropped 0 bases and J dropped 15 bases, with 6 bases sitting between them. CDR3 length equals 11 residues. Germline CDR1 reads LGHDT; CDR2 reads YNNKEL (reference sequence). The CDR3 region is CASSQDQGLHF. DNA for the CDR3: TGTGCCAGCAGCCAAGACCAGGGCCTCCACTTT.

The chain uses TRBV6-4 and TRBJ2-1, with TRBD1 as a possible D gene (6 bases). CDR1 is MRHNA, CDR2 SNTAGT, per germline. The CDR3 totals 13 residues. Trimming left V 8 bases short and J 7 bases short, with 15 bases between. CDR3 DNA sequence: TGTGCCAGCGCAACAGGTCAGGGGAATGAGCAGTTCTTC. Protein product: CASATGQGNEQFF.

V and J are TRBV27 and TRBJ2-3; 8 nucleotides line up with TRBD1. V lost 6 bases to trimming and J lost 3 bases; unmatched junction nucleotides: 8. Germline V gene sequence: CDR1 MNHEY, CDR2 SMNVEV (reference sequence). The CDR3 is 15 residues long. The CDR3 is CASRKDRGGTDTQYF. The CDR3, as DNA: TGTGCCAGCAGGAAAGACAGGGGTGGTACAGATACGCAGTATTTT.

J is TRBJ2-5 and V is TRBV15; TRBD2 agrees at 7 bases. Per the germline V gene, CDR1 is LNHNV and CDR2 is YYDKDF (reference sequence). Trimming took 5 bases from V and 5 from J; bases not matched to a gene: 5. This CDR3 is 13 amino acids long. The chain's CDR3 is CATSVVGGETQYF. CDR3 nucleotides: TGTGCCACCAGCGTCGTGGGGGGGGAGACCCAGTACTTC.

The V gene is TRBV4-2, the J gene TRBJ2-7; D possibly corresponds to TRBD1 (8 bases). Trimming shortened V by 4 bases and J by 6 bases, and 13 bases separated the two germline ends. This CDR3 has 13 amino acids. Germline V lookup: CDR1 LGHNA, CDR2 YNFKEQ. The CDR3: CASSPGGGSEQYF. CDR3 in DNA: TGTGCCAGCAGCCCAGGGGGCGGGAGCGAGCAGTACTTC.

This sequence joins TRBV7-9 and TRBJ2-7; no definite D call. Trimming took off 3 bases at V and 3 bases at J, with 9 bases between the two ends. The CDR3 loop spans 13 amino acids. Per germline, CDR1 SEHNR and CDR2 FQNEAQ (reference sequence). This chain's CDR3 is CASSFVQNYEQYF. As DNA, the CDR3 is TGTGCCAGCAGCTTTGTTCAAAACTACGAGCAGTACTTC. The full variable domain, rest sourced from reference TRBV7-9 and TRBJ2-7, is DTGVSQNPRHKITKRGQNVTFRCDPISEHNRLYWYRQTLGQGPEFLTYFQNEAQLEKSRLLSDRFSAERPKGSFSTLEIQRTEQGDSAMYLCASSFVQNYEQYFGPGTRLTVT.

The CDR3 DNA reads as TGTGCCAGCAATAGACAACTGAACACTGAAGCTTTCTTT. Amino acid sequence: CASNRQLNTEAFF. The chain uses TRBV6-6 and TRBJ1-1; no reliable D call. Germline V gene sequence: CDR1 MNHNY, CDR2 SVGAGI (reference sequence). V was cut by 7 bases and J by 0 bases, with 9 bases left in between. The CDR3 is made up of 13 amino acids.

This clone has only one observation. The chain employs TRBV19 and TRBJ1-5, with D possibly matching TRBD1 (6 bases). CDR1 and CDR2 from the germline V gene are LNHDA and SQIVND (reference sequence). With 7 bases removed from V and 0 bases from J, the gap between germline ends came to 13 bases. CDR3 length equals 15 residues. The CDR3 DNA is TGTGCCAGTACTACCCAGGGGTATAGCAATCAGCCCCAGCATTTT. Amino acid sequence: CASTTQGYSNQPQHF.

V usage is TRBV12-3 or TRBV12-4 and J usage is TRBJ1-1, with a tentative D call TRBD1 (5 bases). The CDR3 covers 11 residues. Trimming pared 11 bases from V and 5 bases from J, leaving 12 bases between. CDR3 sequence reads: CAAIKGTEAFF. Here the CDR3 DNA reads TGTGCCGCTATCAAGGGGACTGAAGCTTTCTTT.

V is TRBV2 and J is TRBJ1-2; 7 bases are a match to TRBD1. The V gene's germline CDR1 is SNHLY and CDR2 FYNNEI. CDR3 length equals 14 residues. The V gene end was trimmed by 4 bases and the J gene end by 4 bases; junction bases not matched to a gene: 6. In DNA, the CDR3 is TGTGCCAGCAGTGCCGGGACAGAACTCTATGGCTACACCTTC. Translation: CASSAGTELYGYTF.

V is TRBV5-1 and J is TRBJ2-5, with 7 bases identical to TRBD2. Trimming cost V 3 bases and J 4 bases; bases outside gene matches: 6. The CDR3 consists of 14 residues. Germline CDR1 SGHRS, CDR2 YFSETQ. The CDR3: CASSSRTRSETQYF. In DNA, the CDR3 is TGCGCCAGCAGCTCCCGGACTAGATCAGAGACCCAGTACTTC. The full variable domain, rest sourced from reference TRBV5-1 and TRBJ2-5, is KAGVTQTPRYLIKTRGQQVTLSCSPISGHRSVSWYQQTPGQGLQFLFEYFSETQRNKGNFPGRFSGRQFSNSRSEMNVSTLELGDSALYLCASSSRTRSETQYFGPGTRLLVL.

The V and J genes are TRBV19 and TRBJ1-4, with TRBD1 matching over 8 bases. The CDR3 has 16 amino acids. Germline CDR1 is LNHDA and CDR2 is SQIVND (reference sequence). V was clipped by 5 bases and J by 7 bases; unmatched bases: 12. In DNA, the CDR3 is TGTGCCAGTAGTTCCCTGGGGAGGGACAGGAGTGAAAAACTGTTTTTT. Translation: CASSSLGRDRSEKLFF.